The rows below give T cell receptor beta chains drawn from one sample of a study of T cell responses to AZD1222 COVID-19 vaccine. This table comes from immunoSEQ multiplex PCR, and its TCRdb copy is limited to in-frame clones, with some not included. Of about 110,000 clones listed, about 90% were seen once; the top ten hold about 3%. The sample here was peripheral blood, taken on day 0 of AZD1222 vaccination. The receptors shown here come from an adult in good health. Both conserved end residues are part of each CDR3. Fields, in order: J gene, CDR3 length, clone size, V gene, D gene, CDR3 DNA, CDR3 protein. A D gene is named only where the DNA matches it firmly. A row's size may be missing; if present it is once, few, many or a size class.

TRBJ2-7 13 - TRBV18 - TGTGCCAGCTCACCTTCAGGGTCCGACGAGCAGTACTTC CASSPSGSDEQYF
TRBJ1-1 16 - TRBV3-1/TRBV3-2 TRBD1 TGTGCCAGCAGCAAACGGACAGGGGGTCCGAACACTGAAGCTTTCTTT CASSKRTGGPNTEAFF
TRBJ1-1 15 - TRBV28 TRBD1 TGTGCCAGCAGTTCCCCCAGGGGGCTCAACACTGAAGCTTTCTTT CASSSPRGLNTEAFF
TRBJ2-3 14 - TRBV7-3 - TGTGCCAGCAGCCCACTCCTGGTGACAGATACGCAGTATTTT CASSPLLVTDTQYF
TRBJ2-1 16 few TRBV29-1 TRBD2 TGCAGGGTTGGTACTAGCGGACCCGCTACCGTGGATGAGCAGTTCTTC CRVGTSGPATVDEQFF
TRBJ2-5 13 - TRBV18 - TGTGCCAGCTCACCACAAAAACAAGAGACCCAGTACTTC CASSPQKQETQYF
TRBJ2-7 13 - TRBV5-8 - TGTGCCGCTAGACGAGTGCCAGGCTACGAGCAGTACTTC CAARRVPGYEQYF
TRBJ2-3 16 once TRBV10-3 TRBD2 TGTGCCATCAGTGAGTCCGGCGGGGGGGCCACAGATACGCAGTATTTT CAISESGGGATDTQYF
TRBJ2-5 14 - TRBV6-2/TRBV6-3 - TGTGCCAGCAGTCCACCCGGGGTTCCAGAGACCCAGTACTTC CASSPPGVPETQYF
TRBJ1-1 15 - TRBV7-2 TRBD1 TGTGCCAGCAGTCGGAGGACAGGGGAGAGTGATGAAGCTTTCTTT CASSRRTGESDEAFF
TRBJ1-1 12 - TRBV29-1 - TGCAGCGTTAACAGACTCAACACTGAAGCTTTCTTT CSVNRLNTEAFF
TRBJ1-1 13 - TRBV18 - TGTGCCAGCTCACCTGTGGGCTACACTGAAGCTTTCTTT CASSPVGYTEAFF
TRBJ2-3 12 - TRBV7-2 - TGTGCCAGCAGCCCGGGAGTAGATACGCAGTATTTT CASSPGVDTQYF
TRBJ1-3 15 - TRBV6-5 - TGTGCCAGCAGTTTTGGGGCGGGTTCTGGAAACACCATATATTTT CASSFGAGSGNTIYF
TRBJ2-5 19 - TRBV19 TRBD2 TGTGCCAGTAGTATCGTAGCGGGGGGCATACCGGACCAGTCGGAGACCCAGTACTTC CASSIVAGGIPDQSETQYF
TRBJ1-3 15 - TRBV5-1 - TGCGCCAGCAGCCCCGGGGATTTCTCTGGAAACACCATATATTTT CASSPGDFSGNTIYF
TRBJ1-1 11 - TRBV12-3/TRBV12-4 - TGTGCCAGCAGTATGGGCGGTGAGTTCTTCTTT CASSMGGEFFF
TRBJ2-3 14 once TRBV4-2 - TGTGCCAGCAGCCAAGACCTAGCCGCAGATACGCAGTATTTT CASSQDLAADTQYF
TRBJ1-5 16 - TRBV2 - TGTGCCAGCAGTGGCGAGCGGTCGGCCAGCAATCAGCCCCAGCATTTT CASSGERSASNQPQHF
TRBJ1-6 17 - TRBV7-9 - TGTGCCAGCAGCTCCAAGCCTGGGAGCTCCTATAATTCACCCCTCCACTTT CASSSKPGSSYNSPLHF
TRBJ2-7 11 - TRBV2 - TGTGCCAGCAGGAACTCCTACGAGCAGTACTTC CASRNSYEQYF
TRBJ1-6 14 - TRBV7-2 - TGTGCCAGCAGCTTACTGCCTGAGAATTCACCCCTCCACTTT CASSLLPENSPLHF
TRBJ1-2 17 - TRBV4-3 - TGCGCCAGCAGCCAAGAGACCAGTCCGACCCTTCTCTATGGCTACACCTTC CASSQETSPTLLYGYTF
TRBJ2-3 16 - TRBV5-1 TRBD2 TGCGCCAGCAACTCCGCCGGGGGGTCGGGCACAGATACGCAGTATTTT CASNSAGGSGTDTQYF
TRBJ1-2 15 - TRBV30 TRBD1 TGTGCCTGGAGCGGGACAGGAGCCACAGCTTCGGGCTACACCTTC CAWSGTGATASGYTF
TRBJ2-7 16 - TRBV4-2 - TGTGCCAGCAGCCAAGATTCCGGGGGCCGTCTCTACGAGCAGTACTTC CASSQDSGGRLYEQYF
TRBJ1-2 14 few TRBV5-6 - TGTGCCAGCAGCTTAGTCACAGGGATGGGTGGCTACACCTTC CASSLVTGMGGYTF
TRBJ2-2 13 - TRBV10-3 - TGTGCCATCAGAGAAACAGGGACCGGGGAGCTGTTTTTT CAIRETGTGELFF
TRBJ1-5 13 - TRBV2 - TGTGCCAGCAGTTTTTCCGGTGGGCAGCCCCAGCATTTT CASSFSGGQPQHF
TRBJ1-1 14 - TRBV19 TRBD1 TGTGCCAGTCACTCCGGGACAGAAGTCGCTGAAGCTTTCTTT CASHSGTEVAEAFF
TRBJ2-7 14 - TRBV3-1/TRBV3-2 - TGTGCCAGCAGCCCCCCGTTGGGGGGGCGAGGGCAGTACTTC CASSPPLGGRGQYF
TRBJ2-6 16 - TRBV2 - TGTGCCAGCAGGTCGAGGGGACTTACTGGGGCCAACGTCCTGACTTTC CASRSRGLTGANVLTF
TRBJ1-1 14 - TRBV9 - TGTGCCAGCAGCGCCCGACAGTTGGGGGCTGAAGCTTTCTTT CASSARQLGAEAFF
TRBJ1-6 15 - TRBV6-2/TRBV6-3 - TGTGCCAGCAGTTACTCGAGCCGGCCGGATTCACCCCTCCACTTT CASSYSSRPDSPLHF
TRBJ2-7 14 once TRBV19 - TGTGCCAGTAGTATGGGCAGCGATACCTACGAGCAGTACTTC CASSMGSDTYEQYF
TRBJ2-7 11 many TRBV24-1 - TGTGCCACCAGTGATGAGTACGAGCAGTACTTC CATSDEYEQYF
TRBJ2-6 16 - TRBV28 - TGTGCCAGCAGTTTAAGAGGGGCCGGAGGGGCCAACGTCCTGACTTTC CASSLRGAGGANVLTF
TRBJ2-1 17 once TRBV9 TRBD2 TGTGCCAGCAGCCCCCTTCTAGGTTTAGCGGGAGGTCACGAGCAGTTCTTC CASSPLLGLAGGHEQFF
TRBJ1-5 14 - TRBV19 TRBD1 TGTGCCAGTAGTCTCATGGGACAGAATCAGCCCCAGCATTTT CASSLMGQNQPQHF
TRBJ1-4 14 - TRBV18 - TGTGCCAGCTCCCCCGGGGCCTCTAATGAAAAACTGTTTTTT CASSPGASNEKLFF
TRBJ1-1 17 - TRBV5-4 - TGTGCCAGCAGCTCGAGAGGGCGTCGGAGCATGAACACTGAAGCTTTCTTT CASSSRGRRSMNTEAFF
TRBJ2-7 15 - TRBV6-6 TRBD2 TGTGCCAGCTCCGGAGCGGGAGGGCCCAGGGGAGAGCAGTACTTC CASSGAGGPRGEQYF
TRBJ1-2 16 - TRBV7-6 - TGTGCCAGCAGCTTAGAGGCCGGGACAAGATACTATGGCTACACCTTC CASSLEAGTRYYGYTF
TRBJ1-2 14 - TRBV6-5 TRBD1 TGTGCCAGCAGGCGGGGACAGGGGGCCTATGGCTACACCTTC CASRRGQGAYGYTF
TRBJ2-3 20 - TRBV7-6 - TGTGCCAGCAGCTCGCTTCTCTCCGGCACCGGGCCCTCGGCGGCAGATACGCAGTATTTT CASSSLLSGTGPSAADTQYF
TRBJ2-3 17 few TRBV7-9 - TGTGCCAGCAGCTTAGGTCGGTCAACTGGTCTAGGTGATACGCAGTATTTT CASSLGRSTGLGDTQYF
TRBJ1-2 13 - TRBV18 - TGTGCCAGCTCACCAGCGGAGAACTATGGCTACACCTTC CASSPAENYGYTF
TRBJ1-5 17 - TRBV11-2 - TGTGCCAGCAGCTTAGGTACAGGACTCGTGGGCAATCAGCCCCAGCATTTT CASSLGTGLVGNQPQHF
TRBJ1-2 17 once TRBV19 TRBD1 TGTGCCACAGCCCCCCCCGGACAGGGGATTTATAGCTATGGCTACACCTTC CATAPPGQGIYSYGYTF
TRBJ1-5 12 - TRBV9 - TGTGCCAGCGGGGCGATCAATCAGCCCCAGCATTTT CASGAINQPQHF
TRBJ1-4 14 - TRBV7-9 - TGTGCCAGCAGCTTTACGGGAGCTGATGAAAAACTGTTTTTT CASSFTGADEKLFF
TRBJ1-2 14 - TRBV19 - TGTGCCAGTAGCGTGGGGCGTGGAAACTATGGCTACACCTTC CASSVGRGNYGYTF